This note documents a single T cell receptor beta chain sequence. cDNA molecules, individually, were tagged with unique molecular identifiers. TCRdb reanalysed the 5' RACE reads using MiXCR and keeps one entry per CDR3 protein. The sample gives more than 80,000 distinct CDR3 sequences, approximately 15% of which show up once; 6.5% to 9% is in the top ten. The data stem from a study of early T cells in non-severe SARS-CoV-2 infection. The CDR3 has 10 amino acids. Trimming left V 7 bases short and J 8 bases short, with 9 bases between. Germline assignment: CDR1 SQVTM and CDR2 ANQGSEA. The chain couples TRBV29-1 to TRBJ2-1, with TRBD1 as a possible D gene (5 bases). This sequence originates from an adult who was a healthcare worker with PCR-confirmed SARS-CoV-2 infection or an uninfected control (not recorded which). What was sequenced was whole blood. CDR3 in amino acids: CSAGHDEQFF. The CDR3 DNA is TGCAGCGCTGGACACGATGAGCAGTTCTTC.